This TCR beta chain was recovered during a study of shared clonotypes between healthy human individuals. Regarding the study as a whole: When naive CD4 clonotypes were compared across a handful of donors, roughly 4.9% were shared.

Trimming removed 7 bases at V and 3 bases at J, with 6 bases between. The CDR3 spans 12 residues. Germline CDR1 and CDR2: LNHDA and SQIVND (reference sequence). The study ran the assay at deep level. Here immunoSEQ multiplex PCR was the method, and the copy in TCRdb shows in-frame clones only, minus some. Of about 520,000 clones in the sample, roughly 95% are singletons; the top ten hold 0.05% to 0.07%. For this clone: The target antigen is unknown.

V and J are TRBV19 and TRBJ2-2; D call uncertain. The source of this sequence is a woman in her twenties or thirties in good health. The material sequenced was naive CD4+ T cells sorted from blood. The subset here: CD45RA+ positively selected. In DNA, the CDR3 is TGTGCCAGTAATGATTACACCGGGGAGCTGTTTTTT. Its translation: CASNDYTGELFF.